This T cell receptor (beta chain) was recovered during a study of cytomegalovirus exposure and HLA in healthy donors (TCRdb year 2017). Turning to the overall study: According to an earlier analysis of around 600 of the donors, 150 million to 200 million T cells yielded 117 million unique TCR beta sequences and 250 to 350 Gb of sequence data. An early release that covered some 640 HLA-typed donors contained approximately 300 gigabases of sequencing data and 65 million to 100 million unique TCR sequences. The genetic ancestry cluster associated with self-reported Caucasian donors included around four fifths of the roughly 400 genotyped donors. The study aimed to test whether signatures of past pathogen exposure could be identified by cataloging public T cell receptors. The study profiled the T cell repertoires of 550 to 700 subjects by immunosequencing and related them to cytomegalovirus serostatus. In addition to the first cohort of roughly 670 subjects, a separate validation cohort of 130 or so different subjects was used. The study combined high-throughput TCR immunosequencing, statistical association of individual TCRs with disease status, and machine learning to predict cytomegalovirus infection status. To study patterns of TCR occurrence, a later analysis re-analyzed previously published TCR beta repertoires from 700 or so donors and added high-resolution HLA genotyping. Rather than drawing on any new phenotypic data, the later analysis identified candidate immune exposures from TCR beta sequences and the way those sequences occurred across donors. An earlier analysis of more than 450 of the donors used high-throughput TCR beta sequencing to judge whether each TCR beta V gene segment behaved as functional or pseudogenic. Donor age, sex, ethnicity and CMV serostatus were compiled alongside the repertoire data. Genome-wide SNP genotypes for about 65% of the roughly 700 donors were used in a later genetic analysis, which treated that subset as a discovery cohort. All discovery cohort repertoires had been generated using a single sequencing platform. Class I and class II HLA loci were covered by the typing at four-digit resolution. The number of donors typed differed by locus, with roughly 620-630 for A, B, C, DRB1 and DQB1, over 500 for DQA1, approximately 580 for DPA1, and some 440 for DPB1. Roughly 5 DR-DQ haplotypes were treated as single units for association and clustering because of strong linkage in the cohort. On average, over 200,000 unique TCR beta nucleotide sequences were sequenced per donor among a few hundred genotyped donors of the cohort, with roughly 19% of those sequences being non-productive. Broad study findings and their caveats: A group of highly shared sequence variants was considered likely to be a technical artifact of the sequencing pipeline. Immune exposure information for the cohort was limited to CMV serostatus. A total of 164 TCR beta chains were listed by the study as associated with cytomegalovirus. Strong co-occurrence of HLA alleles, especially DR and DQ, made assigning TCR associations to individual alleles difficult. The cohort was sequenced for TCR beta chains only, and without alpha or paired-chain data the features that could be detected were limited. An association between a missense DCLRE1C variant and V-gene and J-gene trimming of TCR beta chains was found in a later genetic analysis and replicated in an independent cohort. In an earlier analysis of approximately 590 of the donors, most TCR beta V segments were observed in productive rearrangements about 87% or about 30% of the time, broadly matching IMGT annotations. In a later analysis, the rate of TCR association differed among HLA loci, with DRB1 alleles having the most associated TCRs and HLA-C alleles having the fewest. Cytomegalovirus status was reported to be diagnosed by the classifier with high specificity and sensitivity in both the original and validation cohorts. The 87-base-pair reads could not distinguish some IMGT-functional V segments, including TRBV6-2 and TRBV6-3, so those segments were excluded. Most TCR sequences were observed very rarely across donors, whereas some public TCRs were present in many individuals. A later analysis found that HLA-associated TCR beta chains were more clonally expanded and had lower generation probabilities than equally common non-associated chains. Presence/absence analyses assumed roughly uniform sequencing depth across donors, an assumption that may not hold. In vitro tests confirmed that a few of the cytomegalovirus-associated TCR beta chains recognize cytomegalovirus antigens. A further reported finding was that TCR beta sequences accurately predicted the HLA-A and HLA-B alleles for most subjects in the first cohort. Specific HLA alleles were associated with 16,951 TCR beta sequences at a false discovery rate of 0.05 in a later analysis. According to the authors, the approach could potentially be generalized to other disease states and immunological phenotypes. HLA typing was unavailable for some donors at each locus, so association tests used only the typed subset. Approximately 18 rarely observed V segments, including chromosome 9 orphons, were excluded from the earlier analysis of about 600 of the donors because counts were too low. Correlated functional status among segregating V segments might be attributable to linkage disequilibrium, but an unknown experimental factor could not be ruled out. According to a later analysis, most CMV-associated TCR beta chains appeared to be HLA-restricted, and the HLA associations seemed to be driven largely by CMV exposure. According to a later genetic analysis, donors in an Asian-associated ancestry cluster had fewer N-insertions in productive TCRs than the approximately 700-donor mean. Several of the top co-occurrence clusters appeared to be linked to parvovirus B19, influenza, CMV and Epstein-Barr virus, according to a later analysis.

Library preparation employed the immunoSEQ multiplex PCR assay. A mixture of 60 forward primers for TCR Vbeta segments and 13 reverse primers for TCR Jbeta segments was used in the multiplex PCR. A multiplex PCR assay on genomic DNA amplified the CDR3 region of rearranged TCR beta genes. Amplified TCR beta libraries were sequenced as 87-base-pair reads on the Illumina HiSeq System. The paper's processing steps were these. Across the 670 or so repertoires, a later analysis counted 80 million or so unique TCR beta chains, about 10 million of which were shared by at least two donors. Raw reads were error-corrected and collapsed into unique sequences with a nearest-neighbor algorithm that merged closely related sequences to remove PCR and sequencing errors. CDR3 sequences were aligned to IMGT reference sequences to assign V, D and J gene segments. For a sequence to be retained, a match of at least six nucleotides was required to both a V gene segment and a J gene segment. Rearrangements were classified as productive when the CDR3 lacked stop codons and remained in frame with V and J, and all other rearrangements were classified as non-productive. Following IMGT convention, CDR3 was defined as the stretch from the second conserved V-encoded cysteine up to the conserved J-encoded phenylalanine. In an earlier analysis of around 570 of the donors, sequences lacking an unambiguous match to a single V gene segment were excluded. An earlier analysis of about 600 of the donors called V segments functional above 56.7% productive rearrangements and segregating when the between-donor standard deviation exceeded 5%. A statistical classification framework was built to diagnose cytomegalovirus status from the catalog of TCR beta chain sequences. In a later analysis, V and J genes were assigned by comparing TCR nucleotide sequences against IMGT/GENE-DB human TR gene sequences. In a later analysis, CDR3 sequences and most-parsimonious VDJ recombination scenarios were assigned using the TCRdist pipeline. In a later analysis, each TCR beta chain was defined by its CDR3 amino acid sequence together with its V-gene family, and reads lacking a unique V-gene family were excluded. As a way to deal with suspected cross-contamination and a sequencing artifact, a later analysis dropped approximately 590 nucleotide sequences that were highly shared and had low generation probability. In a later analysis, a clonal expansion index for each public chain was calculated from normalized within-repertoire ranks of inferred template counts. A later analysis computed generation probabilities with a VDJ recombination model fitted to out-of-frame rearrangements, and checked the results against IGoR. In a later analysis, hypergeometric tests were used to score TCR-TCR, TCR-HLA and TCR-CMV co-occurrence, with a repertoire-size bias correction applied to TCR pairs. A later analysis estimated false discovery rates by permuting HLA or CMV assignments 20 times. In a later analysis, co-occurring TCRs were grouped using DBSCAN, and TCRdist sequence similarity was added for clustering within HLA-allele-positive subsets. Repertoires with fewer than 30,000 or more than 120,000 public chains, plus five repertoires with anomalous nucleotide sharing, were excluded from co-occurrence clustering. TCRdb provides this immuneACCESS table in a form limited to in-frame rearrangements. Some clones are lacking; in checked studies, under half of them reflect an unresolved V gene, and why the rest are absent is not known. Clone size and V and J calls were adopted from that table, with D and trimming inferred from the DNA. For this sample the table gives about 150,000 clones, of which roughly 80% were detected only once. The ten top clones hold about 13% of the sample.

Based on the germline V gene, the CDR1 and CDR2 sequences are SNHLY and FYNNEI. V trim: 2 bases; J trim: 8 bases; unmatched bases: 6. Spanning cysteine to phenylalanine, the CDR3 consists of 14 amino acids. The DNA shown is the 42-base CDR3, in frame from base 1. This clone has just one count. What this receptor recognizes is not known. Base qualities are not recorded, but no much larger clone differs from it by a single base. The cohort was made up of 666 healthy bone marrow donors. All cohort members were sampled while nominally healthy, although unrecorded immune exposures were likely present. The donor was CMV seropositive and belonged to the group of some 290 seropositive cohort members. Every donor gave a peripheral blood sample, and the peripheral blood mononuclear cells from that sample were used for TCR beta sequencing. The Qiagen DNeasy Blood Extraction Kit was used to extract genomic DNA from the blood cell samples.

Recombination linked TRBV2 to TRBJ1-2; the central 9 bases match TRBD1. The sample taken for sequencing was PBMCs. The clonotype comes from a man aged 40-49 years in good health and CMV-seropositive. The CDR3 here reads CASSERQGVGGYTF. The DNA reads as follows: TGTGCCAGCAGTGAAAGACAGGGGGTGGGCGGCTACACCTTC.